Below, 20 T cell receptor beta chains from the same sample are listed, as sequenced in a study of T cell changes during pregnancy in multiple sclerosis. Profiled with immunoSEQ multiplex PCR; TCRdb holds only in-frame clones, not every one. This sample has approximately 44,000 clones; roughly nine tenths occur once, and the top ten carry roughly 0.53%. The sequenced sample was CD4+ T cells from peripheral blood mononuclear cells, obtained in the first trimester of pregnancy. The receptor source for this set is a female donor with multiple sclerosis, enrolled in a pregnancy study.

The chain employs TRBV19 and TRBJ2-1; maybe TRBD1 (6 bases). CDR1 and CDR2 from the germline V gene are LNHDA and SQIVND (reference sequence). V dropped 2 bases and J dropped 7 bases, with 15 bases sitting between them. The CDR3 contains 15 residues. As DNA, the CDR3 is TGTGCCAGTAGTATAATCCCGCGGCAGGGGAATGAGCAGTTCTTC. Its protein product is CASSIIPRQGNEQFF.

This clone was seen more than once but under ten times. The rearrangement links TRBV9 to TRBJ1-5, with a tentative D call TRBD1 (5 bases). V shed 3 bases and J shed 1 base, with 8 bases lying between them. Germline CDR1 SGDLS, CDR2 YYNGEE. This CDR3 is 14 amino acids long. In nucleotides, the CDR3 is TGTGCCAGCAGCGAGGGACTAAGCAATCAGCCCCAGCATTTT. Its translation is CASSEGLSNQPQHF. Full variable domain (rest looked up from reference TRBV9 and TRBJ1-5): DSGVTQTPKHLITATGQRVTLRCSPRSGDLSVYWYQQSLDQGLQFLIQYYNGEERAKGNILERFSAQQFPDLHSELNLSSLELGDSALYFCASSEGLSNQPQHFGDGTRLSIL.

A note on this clone: The same CDR3 also results from other DNA sequences found in this sample. The chain carries TRBV5-1 and TRBJ2-7; possibly TRBD2 for D (5 bases). V was pared by 0 bases and J by 5 bases, with 12 bases between. Per the germline V gene, CDR1 is SGHRS and CDR2 is YFSETQ. The CDR3 is 14 amino acids. The CDR3 DNA follows: TGCGCCAGCAGCTTGGGGGGAGTAGAGGACGAGCAGTACTTC. As protein: CASSLGGVEDEQYF.

This sequence joins TRBV11-2 and TRBJ2-5; 9 positions agree with TRBD2. V gave up 4 bases and J gave up 5 bases; unmatched junction bases: 5. This CDR3 contains 14 residues. Germline V lookup: CDR1 SGHAT, CDR2 FQNNGV. The CDR3 DNA follows: TGTGCCAGCAGCTCGCTAGCGGGATTGGAGACCCAGTACTTC. Translated: CASSSLAGLETQYF.

The gene calls are TRBV28 and TRBJ1-5; 8 bases map to TRBD1. The V segment lost 2 bases and the J segment 9 bases; nucleotides outside the gene matches: 6. Germline lookup yields CDR1 MDHEN and CDR2 SYDVKM. CDR3 size: 14 residues. DNA for the CDR3: TGTGCCAGCAGTTTACCCGACAGGGGCGGGCCCCAGCATTTT. This sequence encodes CASSLPDRGGPQHF.

This chain connects TRBV4-1 to TRBJ2-1, with TRBD2 identical over 11 bases. The CDR3 has 19 residues. J gave up 1 base and V 4 bases, and 12 bases lay outside the gene matches. The germline gives CDR1 MGHRA, CDR2 YSYEKL. The CDR3 loop is CASSPLPSGRKGSYNEQFF. CDR3 coding DNA: TGCGCCAGCAGCCCTCTGCCTAGCGGGAGGAAAGGGTCCTACAATGAGCAGTTCTTC.

The chain combines TRBV19 with TRBJ2-1; D may be TRBD1 (8 bases). The CDR3 spans 15 residues. Germline values: CDR1 LNHDA, CDR2 SQIVND (reference sequence). The V gene lost 6 bases and the J gene lost 3 bases, with 15 bases spanning the gap. CDR3 protein: CASSTTGGGYNEQFF. The CDR3, as DNA: TGTGCCAGTAGCACAACAGGGGGGGGCTACAATGAGCAGTTCTTC.

The CDR3, as DNA: TGCGCCAGCAAAACTAGCGGGTCCTCCTACAATGAGCAGTTCTTC. Translating it yields CASKTSGSSYNEQFF. The chain employs TRBV5-1 and TRBJ2-1, with 9 bases identical to TRBD2. This CDR3 is built from 15 residues. Germline V gene lookup returns CDR1 SGHRS and CDR2 YFSETQ. J lost 0 bases, V lost 6 bases, and 4 bases had no gene match.

This clone showed up just a few times. The chain joins TRBV5-4 to TRBJ2-7; TRBD2 matches 7 bases. V shed 4 bases, J shed 6 bases, and the junction held 10 bases outside the gene matches. Germline CDR1 is SGHNT and CDR2 is YYREEE (reference sequence). The CDR3 consists of 14 residues. Written as DNA, the CDR3 is TGTGCCAGCAGCGCGGCGGCGGGAGACGGCGAGCAGTACTTC. It is translated as CASSAAAGDGEQYF.

This clone occurred once. The chain links TRBV18 to TRBJ1-1, with TRBD1 as a possible D gene (6 bases). CDR3 length: 15 residues. Trimming stripped 2 bases from V and 6 bases from J, with 16 bases between. Per the germline V gene, CDR1 is KGHSH and CDR2 is LQKENI. This chain's CDR3 is CASSPFRQESSEAFF. CDR3 bases: TGTGCCAGCTCACCATTTAGACAGGAATCATCTGAAGCTTTCTTT.

This clone was recorded once. The V and J genes are TRBV4-2 and TRBJ2-3; 14 bases are a match to TRBD2. The CDR3 has 20 residues. The V segment lost 0 bases and the J segment 0 bases; nucleotides outside the gene matches: 8. CDR1 and CDR2 from the germline V gene are LGHNA and YNFKEQ. CDR3 nucleotide sequence: TGTGCCAGCAGCCAAGAACGACTAGCGGGAGGGATCGGCAGCACAGATACGCAGTATTTT. It yields the protein CASSQERLAGGIGSTDTQYF.

The chain links TRBV5-5 to TRBJ1-2, with 10 positions matching TRBD1. The trim removed 3 bases at V and 8 bases at J, leaving 10 bases unmatched. This CDR3 has 15 residues. The germline V gene encodes CDR1 SGHKS and CDR2 YYEKEE (reference sequence). CDR3 DNA: TGTGCCAGCAGCTCGCTCCGGGACAGGGGTTCCGGCTACACCTTC. Its translation: CASSSLRDRGSGYTF.

This rearrangement joins TRBV2 to TRBJ2-3, with TRBD2 matching 13 bases. This CDR3 comprises 15 residues. Per the germline V gene, CDR1 is SNHLY and CDR2 is FYNNEI. V shed 6 bases and J 4 bases; nucleotides not matched to a gene: 4. The CDR3 nucleotides read TGTGCCAGCAGGGAACTAGCGGGAGGGCCAGATACGCAGTATTTT. Translated: CASRELAGGPDTQYF.

The J gene is TRBJ2-4, the V gene TRBV2, with 12 bases fitting TRBD2. Losses at the gene ends were 1 base for V and 2 bases for J; bases not matched to a gene: 12. CDR3 size: 20 residues. The germline V gene has CDR1 SNHLY and CDR2 FYNNEI. The CDR3 is CASSEVWASGRARSKNIQYF. The CDR3 bases are TGTGCCAGCAGTGAAGTGTGGGCTAGCGGGAGGGCGCGTTCCAAAAACATTCAGTACTTC.

The CDR3 region has the DNA TGTGCCAGCAGTTTAGGGGGAGCGGGTACAGATACGCAGTATTTT. Translated: CASSLGGAGTDTQYF. J is TRBJ2-3 and V is TRBV28; D might be TRBD2 (6 bases). There are 15 residues in the CDR3. The germline CDR1 and CDR2 sequences are MDHEN and SYDVKM. V was cut by 2 bases and J by 3 bases, with 12 bases left in between.

This sequence joins TRBV28 and TRBJ2-3; D gene uncertain. The V gene lost 8 bases and the J gene lost 4 bases, with 13 bases spanning the gap. Germline assignment: CDR1 MDHEN and CDR2 SYDVKM. The CDR3 has 13 residues. CDR3 sequence: CASHSETPDTQYF. The CDR3 nucleotides are TGTGCCAGCCACTCCGAGACTCCAGATACGCAGTATTTT.

This clone occurred a few times. V gene TRBV6-1 combines with J gene TRBJ1-3, with 9 nucleotides matching TRBD1. Per the germline V gene, CDR1 is MNHNS and CDR2 is SASEGT. The CDR3 is 15 residues long. After removal of 6 bases from V and 1 base from J, the junction contained 4 bases not matched to a gene. CDR3 in DNA: TGTGCCAGCAGGGCACAGGGGGCGTCTGGAAACACCATATATTTT. Its protein product is CASRAQGASGNTIYF.

The chain combines TRBV4-1 with TRBJ2-3; tentative D call: TRBD2 (6 bases). CDR1 is MGHRA and CDR2 is YSYEKL in the germline V gene. Trimming removed 4 bases from V and 6 bases from J, with 14 bases in between. The CDR3 sequence is 14 residues long. CDR3 residues: CASSRPGAADTQYF. For the CDR3, the DNA is TGCGCCAGCAGCCGTCCGGGAGCTGCGGATACGCAGTATTTT.

The chain's CDR3 is CASSMRTEYGYTF. DNA for the CDR3: TGTGCCAGTAGTATGAGGACAGAGTATGGCTACACCTTC. The V gene is TRBV19, the J gene TRBJ1-2; D perhaps matches TRBD1 (6 bases). There are 13 residues in the CDR3. Germline V gives CDR1 LNHDA, CDR2 SQIVND (reference sequence). Between the trimmed V and J ends, which lost 3 bases and 5 bases, there was a span of 10 bases.

The chain links TRBV4-1 to TRBJ1-2, with D unresolved. Germline V gene data show CDR1 as MGHRA and CDR2 as YSYEKL. This CDR3 is 13 amino acids long. With 1 base removed from V and 8 bases from J, the gap between germline ends came to 11 bases. The CDR3, as DNA: TGCGCCAGCAGCCAAGTAGGCGGTGGAGGCTACACCTTC. It specifies CASSQVGGGGYTF.